Below are 32 T cell receptor beta chains sequenced from a single sample in a study of T-cell memory formation after mild COVID-19 (dated by TCRdb to the early 2020s). Library preparation was by 5' RACE. Sequencing took place on an Illumina NovaSeq 6000. TCRdb reprocessed the public reads (quality trimming at Q25 with fastp, clone calling with MiXCR) and kept in-frame beta chains. Duplicate CDR3 protein sequences are folded into a single record with the most common DNA and genes. The sample includes about 560,000 distinct CDR3 sequences, with over 15% observed a single time. About 11% of the sample lies in the top ten. Sequenced input: PBMCs or a T cell subset sorted from them (not recorded which). The source of these receptors is an adult woman who had mild COVID-19 (a few samples of this study predate the infection). The sample titles of this study are shuffled in the database, so cell type and time point are left out; the donor was told from shared clones.

Many counts were recorded for this clonotype. For the CDR3, the DNA is TGTGCCAGCAGTTCGGCTCAGGGTGGACACACAGATACGCAGTATTTT. This encodes CASSSAQGGHTDTQYF. The V gene is TRBV6-5, the J gene TRBJ2-3; D possibly corresponds to TRBD1 (5 bases). Deletions cut 4 bases from V and 2 bases from J, with 16 bases between. The CDR3 consists of 16 residues. Per germline, CDR1 MNHEY and CDR2 SVGAGI.

The rearrangement links TRBV7-2 to TRBJ2-1; 8 bases are shared with TRBD2. The CDR3 contains 15 residues. V trimming: 2 bases; J trimming: 9 bases; junction bases outside the gene matches: 9. From germline, CDR1 is SGHTA and CDR2 FQGNSA. DNA of the CDR3: TGTGCCAGCAGCTTAATGAGCGGGAGTAAGGTTGAGCAGTTCTTC. It specifies CASSLMSGSKVEQFF.

J is TRBJ1-1 and V is TRBV6-2 or TRBV6-3, with 7 bases lining up with TRBD1. CDR3 size: 14 residues. Germline V gene sequence: CDR1 MNHEY, CDR2 SVGEGT. V lost 6 bases, J lost 4 bases, and 8 bases stayed unmatched. The CDR3 is CASRLTGSSTEAFF. CDR3 in DNA: TGTGCCAGCAGATTGACAGGGTCAAGCACTGAAGCTTTCTTT.

The rearrangement uses TRBV6-6 and TRBJ2-4; 8 nucleotides match TRBD1. Germline CDR1 MNHNY, CDR2 SVGAGI (reference sequence). This CDR3 spans 16 amino acids. After removal of 6 bases from V and 0 bases from J, the junction contained 7 bases not matched to a gene. The CDR3: CASSRQGQGAKNIQYF. The CDR3 bases are TGTGCCAGCAGCCGACAGGGGCAGGGAGCCAAAAACATTCAGTACTTC.

J is TRBJ2-3 and V is TRBV24-1; the D gene could be TRBD1 or TRBD2 (5 bases each). The V and J ends lost 5 bases and 5 bases respectively, with 13 bases between them. This CDR3 contains 14 residues. Germline assignment: CDR1 KGHDR and CDR2 SFDVKD. CDR3 region: CATSGGGSGDTQYF. DNA for the CDR3: TGTGCCACCAGTGGGGGCGGGTCCGGAGATACGCAGTATTTT.

The table lists this clonotype with a few counts. V is TRBV5-1 and J is TRBJ2-3, with 9 bases fitting TRBD2. The V gene's germline CDR1 is SGHRS and CDR2 YFSETQ. The CDR3 totals 16 residues. Trimming removed 4 bases from V and 4 bases from J; junction bases left unmatched: 10. Here the CDR3 reads CASSQISGGVADTQYF. As DNA, the CDR3 is TGCGCCAGCAGCCAGATTAGCGGGGGCGTCGCAGATACGCAGTATTTT.

The genes are TRBV5-1 and TRBJ2-3; a possible D gene is TRBD2 (6 bases). CDR1 SGHRS and CDR2 YFSETQ come from the germline V gene. V was shortened by 4 bases and J by 1 base, with 10 bases between the two germline ends. The length of the CDR3 is 14 residues. The chain's CDR3 is CASSRDFGTDTQYF. The CDR3 nucleotides read TGCGCCAGCAGCCGGGACTTCGGCACAGATACGCAGTATTTT.

This clonotype has a handful of counts. This chain uses TRBV24-1 with TRBJ2-3; TRBD1 agrees at 7 bases. CDR1 and CDR2 from the germline V gene are KGHDR and SFDVKD. The V gene end was trimmed by 5 bases and the J gene end by 3 bases; junction bases not matched to a gene: 16. The CDR3 runs to 18 residues. The CDR3 is CATSVSFSTGAETDTQYF. CDR3 nucleotides: TGTGCCACCAGTGTTTCTTTCTCCACAGGGGCAGAGACAGATACGCAGTATTTT.

This rearrangement joins TRBV6-1 to TRBJ1-5; D is undetermined. The V gene lost 2 bases and the J gene lost 4 bases, with 6 bases spanning the gap. The CDR3 runs to 13 residues. The V gene's germline CDR1 is MNHNS and CDR2 SASEGT. The DNA of the CDR3 is TGTGCCAGCAGTGAAACAGTTAATCAGCCCCAGCATTTT. Translation gives CASSETVNQPQHF.

This clonotype was seen at least ten times. The chain employs TRBV20-1 and TRBJ1-1, with 7 bases aligning to TRBD1. From germline, CDR1 is DFQATT and CDR2 SNEGSKA (reference sequence). Trimming at V came to 0 bases and at J to 10 bases, leaving 8 bases not matched to a gene. The CDR3 totals 13 residues. CDR3 DNA: TGCAGTGCTAGAGATGGGCAGGGGGTAAGAGCTTTCTTT. It codes for CSARDGQGVRAFF.

There are many counts of this clonotype. CDR3 sequence: CASRSYSTNYGYTF. The CDR3 coding sequence is TGTGCCAGCAGGTCCTACTCAACCAACTATGGCTACACCTTC. The chain is built from TRBV28 and TRBJ1-2; no reliable D call. Germline CDR1 MDHEN, CDR2 SYDVKM. The CDR3 runs to 14 residues. The germline V and J ends were trimmed by 6 bases and 2 bases, with 13 bases remaining between them.

This chain uses TRBV6-5 with TRBJ2-6; D perhaps matches TRBD1 (7 bases). The CDR3 runs 21 residues. CDR1 is MNHEY and CDR2 is SVGAGI in the germline V gene. V gave up 3 bases and J gave up 0 bases, with 24 bases separating them. CDR3 nucleotide sequence: TGTGCCAGCAGTTATCTATCCCCGGGGGACAGAGTATACTCTGGGGCCAACGTCCTGACTTTC. It yields the protein CASSYLSPGDRVYSGANVLTF.

V is TRBV9 and J is TRBJ1-5; a weak D match, TRBD1 (5 bases). Germline lookup yields CDR1 SGDLS and CDR2 YYNGEE. This CDR3 is built from 16 residues. Trimming shortened V by 4 bases and J by 2 bases, and 16 bases separated the two germline ends. The CDR3 sequence: CASSIRGPVGNQPQHF. DNA of the CDR3: TGTGCCAGCAGCATCCGGGGCCCTGTTGGCAATCAGCCCCAGCATTTT.

V is TRBV7-9 and J is TRBJ2-7, with D possibly being TRBD2 (6 bases). V shed 2 bases and J shed 4 bases, with 12 bases lying between them. Germline V gene sequence: CDR1 SEHNR, CDR2 FQNEAQ (reference sequence). The CDR3 extends over 14 amino acids. The CDR3 loop reads CASSLYTGSYEQYF. Here the CDR3 DNA reads TGTGCCAGCAGCTTATATACCGGGAGTTACGAGCAGTACTTC.

The chain combines TRBV7-3 with TRBJ1-1; the D gene is possibly TRBD1 (5 bases). V dropped 5 bases and J dropped 1 base, with 11 bases sitting between them. The CDR3 consists of 14 residues. The V gene's germline CDR1 is SGHTA and CDR2 FQGTGA. The CDR3 sequence: CASSRDGGNTEAFF. The CDR3 coding sequence is TGTGCCAGCAGCCGGGACGGGGGGAACACTGAAGCTTTCTTT.

The V gene is TRBV6-6, the J gene TRBJ2-7; unclear D gene. The CDR3 covers 14 residues. Trimming cost V 0 bases and J 7 bases, with 13 bases left between them. CDR1 and CDR2 from the germline V gene are MNHNY and SVGAGI (reference sequence). The CDR3 nucleotides are TGTGCCAGCAGTTACTCGGATGGGCTTGGGGAGCAGTACTTC. Translating it yields CASSYSDGLGEQYF.

Only a few counts were recorded for this clonotype. The rearrangement joins TRBV5-5 to TRBJ2-1; 10 nucleotides match TRBD2. The CDR3 totals 15 residues. The V segment lost 0 bases and the J segment 7 bases; nucleotides outside the gene matches: 4. Germline lookup yields CDR1 SGHKS and CDR2 YYEKEE (reference sequence). CDR3 nucleotide sequence: TGTGCCAGCAGCTTGGCGCCTAGCGGGGGTAATGAGCAGTTCTTC. Translation: CASSLAPSGGNEQFF.

In this sample, this clonotype turned up a few times. V is TRBV23-1 and J is TRBJ2-5; D is unresolved. TRBV23-1 is placed among ORFs of uncertain function. The CDR3 is 15 amino acids. The V end was cut by 7 bases, the J end by 4 bases, with 19 bases between. The CDR3 DNA reads TGCGCCAGCAAGATAGATTTAACCGCGAGAGAGACCCAGTACTTC. Its protein is CASKIDLTARETQYF.

This chain links TRBV5-6 with TRBJ1-5; TRBD1 might be the D (5 bases). The ends were cut back, 2 bases at V and 7 bases at J, with 16 bases in the middle. Looked up from germline, CDR1 is SGHDT and CDR2 is YYEEEE. The CDR3 spans 15 residues. The DNA for the CDR3 is TGTGCCAGCAGCTTTAAGGGGCGCTACAGCCAGCCCCAGCATTTT. Amino acids: CASSFKGRYSQPQHF. Drawing the rest from reference TRBV5-6 and TRBJ1-5, the complete variable domain is DAGVTQSPTHLIKTRGQQVTLRCSPKSGHDTVSWYQQALGQGPQFIFQYYEEEERQRGNFPDRFSGHQFPNYSSELNVNALLLGDSALYLCASSFKGRYSQPQHFGDGTRLSIL.

This clonotype has only one observation. This rearrangement joins TRBV9 to TRBJ1-3, with a tentative D call TRBD1 (5 bases). This CDR3 region has 16 residues. Germline CDR1 reads SGDLS; CDR2 reads YYNGEE. V was trimmed by 0 bases and J by 1 base, leaving 11 bases between them. The CDR3 DNA reads TGTGCCAGCAGCGTAGCGGTGGGGGAGTCTGGAAACACCATATATTTT. Encoded protein: CASSVAVGESGNTIYF.

J is TRBJ2-1 and V is TRBV30; D possibly corresponds to TRBD2 (6 bases). The CDR3 runs to 15 residues. Trimming left V 7 bases short and J 10 bases short, with 26 bases between. Germline CDR1 reads GTSNPN; CDR2 reads SVGIG (reference sequence). CDR3 in DNA: TGTGCCTTACGAGCGGCAGCCCTCGATGGAGGGGAGCAGTTCTTC. Amino acid sequence: CALRAAALDGGEQFF.

This clonotype was counted between two and nine times. The chain recombines TRBV7-2 with TRBJ1-2, with TRBD1 matching over 10 bases. CDR3 size: 17 residues. The V gene's germline CDR1 is SGHTA and CDR2 FQGNSA. The ends lost 5 bases at V and 3 bases at J; junction bases unmatched: 12. This chain's CDR3 is CASSLRTGQGWYYGYTF. CDR3 coding DNA: TGTGCCAGCAGCCTGCGAACGGGACAGGGGTGGTACTATGGCTACACCTTC. Full variable domain (outside the CDR3, taken from reference TRBV7-2 and TRBJ1-2): GAGVSQSPSNKVTEKGKDVELRCDPISGHTALYWYRQSLGQGLEFLIYFQGNSAPDKSGLPSDRFSAERTGGSVSTLTIQRTQQEDSAVYLCASSLRTGQGWYYGYTFGSGTRLTVV.

V gene TRBV20-1 combines with J gene TRBJ1-1; D is possibly TRBD1 (5 bases). CDR1 and CDR2 (germline): DFQATT, SNEGSKA (reference sequence). This CDR3 region has 11 residues. V lost 3 bases and J lost 5, with 7 bases in between. The CDR3 nucleotides are TGCAGTGCTAGGGAGGGGACTGAAGCTTTCTTT. Its protein product is CSAREGTEAFF.

The chain carries TRBV5-5 and TRBJ1-4; D gene unclear. V was cut by 0 bases and J by 6 bases, with 15 bases left in between. The germline V gene encodes CDR1 SGHKS and CDR2 YYEKEE (reference sequence). CDR3 length equals 16 residues. The CDR3 coding sequence is TGTGCCAGCAGCTTGGAAATCAAGGCCATCGATGAAAAACTGTTTTTT. Amino acid sequence: CASSLEIKAIDEKLFF.

CDR3 residues: CSARAGKRASSTDTQYF. CDR3 DNA: TGCAGTGCTAGAGCTGGGAAACGGGCCTCTAGCACAGATACGCAGTATTTT. The V call is TRBV20-1, the J call TRBJ2-3; the D is unclear. CDR1 is DFQATT, CDR2 SNEGSKA, per germline (reference sequence). V gave up 1 base and J gave up 0 bases, with 17 bases separating them. CDR3 size: 17 residues.

The chain carries TRBV15 and TRBJ2-2, with TRBD1 matching over 8 bases. From germline, CDR1 is LNHNV and CDR2 YYDKDF (reference sequence). The trim removed 1 base at V and 5 bases at J, leaving 9 bases unmatched. The CDR3 contains 17 residues. The CDR3 nucleotides are TGTGCCACCAGCAGAGCGCTACACAGGGGGGTAACCGGGGAGCTGTTTTTT. Amino acids: CATSRALHRGVTGELFF.

V and J are TRBV20-1 and TRBJ1-1, with unresolved D. V lost 6 bases, J lost 5 bases, and 10 bases lay in between. CDR3 length: 11 residues. The germline CDR1 and CDR2 sequences are DFQATT and SNEGSKA (reference sequence). The CDR3, as DNA: TGCAGTGCACGGAGTGTGACTGAAGCTTTCTTT. It is translated as CSARSVTEAFF.

This clonotype was observed at least ten times. The chain recombines TRBV7-8 with TRBJ1-6, with 7 bases fitting TRBD1. CDR3 length: 17 amino acids. From germline, CDR1 is SGHVS and CDR2 FQNEAQ. V trimming: 1 base; J trimming: 3 bases; junction bases outside the gene matches: 6. CDR3 sequence: CASSLVGPGGYNSPLHF. For the CDR3, the DNA is TGTGCCAGCAGCTTAGTCGGGCCAGGGGGCTATAATTCACCCCTCCACTTT.

The J gene is TRBJ2-7, the V gene TRBV7-2; D gene uncertain. Germline assignment: CDR1 SGHTA and CDR2 FQGNSA. Trimming left V 5 bases short and J 9 bases short, with 14 bases between. The CDR3 is made up of 12 amino acids. CDR3: CASSATGIGQYF. In nucleotides, the CDR3 is TGTGCCAGCAGCGCCACCGGCATTGGGCAGTACTTC.

This clonotype was observed a handful of times. The rearrangement links TRBV29-1 to TRBJ2-2, with 11 bases matching TRBD1. Germline V gene data show CDR1 as SQVTM and CDR2 as ANQGSEA. The CDR3 is 16 residues long. V dropped 3 bases and J dropped 4; count of bases not matched to a gene: 7. CDR3 residues: CSVERGTGGLTGELFF. The CDR3 region has the DNA TGCAGCGTTGAGAGGGGGACAGGGGGGCTCACCGGGGAGCTGTTTTTT.

The chain employs TRBV27 and TRBJ2-3; D might be TRBD2 (6 bases). CDR3 length: 15 amino acids. Germline V gene lookup returns CDR1 MNHEY and CDR2 SMNVEV (reference sequence). V was clipped by 5 bases and J by 2 bases, with 14 bases between them. CDR3 in amino acids: CASSVRRVLTDTQYF. CDR3 bases: TGTGCCAGCAGTGTCCGGAGGGTCCTCACAGATACGCAGTATTTT.

This clonotype has a handful of counts. This chain connects TRBV7-9 to TRBJ2-3, with a tentative D call TRBD2 (5 bases). Trimming shortened V by 1 base and J by 2 bases, and 13 bases separated the two germline ends. Germline V CDR1 and CDR2: SEHNR, FQNEAQ (reference sequence). This CDR3 has 16 residues. The DNA of the CDR3 is TGTGCCAGCAGCTTAGTTCCAGCGGAAACCACAGATACGCAGTATTTT. This sequence encodes CASSLVPAETTDTQYF.